The 7 T cell receptor beta chains in this list originate from one sample, sequenced in a study of blood T cell repertoires in COVID-19. The assay was immunoSEQ multiplex PCR, and TCRdb's table has in-frame clones only and misses some. This table holds about 200,000 clones, around four fifths found once. Sequences were obtained from peripheral blood. Source of these receptors: a woman aged 50 to 65 with active or convalescent COVID-19.

The CDR3 DNA reads as TGTGCCACCCGGGGACTCCGAGATACGCAGTATTTT. Translation gives CATRGLRDTQYF. The chain is built from TRBV5-4 and TRBJ2-3; D perhaps matches TRBD2 (6 bases). Trimming cost V 9 bases and J 5 bases, with 13 bases left between them. Germline lookup yields CDR1 SGHNT and CDR2 YYREEE (reference sequence). The CDR3 extends over 12 amino acids.

The V gene is TRBV5-1, the J gene TRBJ1-4; 8 nucleotides line up with TRBD1. This CDR3 contains 16 residues. Unmatched junction bases numbered 5, after V lost 1 base and J lost 3 bases. Germline loops: CDR1 SGHRS, CDR2 YFSETQ. CDR3 amino acids: CASSLQGALPNEKLFF. CDR3 sequence (DNA): TGCGCCAGCAGCTTGCAGGGGGCCCTGCCTAATGAAAAACTGTTTTTT.

The rearrangement uses TRBV7-8 and TRBJ1-1; a possible D gene is TRBD1 (6 bases). This CDR3 contains 13 residues. The germline V and J ends were trimmed by 5 bases and 1 base, with 8 bases remaining between them. Germline-derived CDR1 and CDR2 are SGHVS and FQNEAQ. CDR3 sequence: CASSEQGNTEAFF. The CDR3 DNA follows: TGTGCCAGCAGCGAACAGGGGAACACTGAAGCTTTCTTT.

This chain links TRBV5-1 with TRBJ1-5; tentatively, D is TRBD1 (5 bases). V gave up 4 bases and J gave up 3 bases, with 11 bases separating them. Germline V CDR1 and CDR2: SGHRS, YFSETQ. This CDR3 region has 14 residues. CDR3 coding DNA: TGCGCCAGCAGCCCCGACAGCCCCAATCAGCCCCAGCATTTT. Amino acid sequence: CASSPDSPNQPQHF.

Note on this clone: The germline gene is not matched at one end of the junction; a read error may be the cause. The chain is built from TRBV3-1 (or the pseudogene TRBV3-2) and TRBJ1-4; 11 bases map to TRBD1. Germline loops: CDR1 LGHDT, CDR2 YNNKEL (reference sequence). The CDR3 totals 14 residues. CDR3 nucleotide sequence: TGTGCCAGCACCCAAGGGGGACAGGGGGTAAAACTGTTTTTT. It is translated as CASTQGGQGVKLFF.

The chain is built from TRBV28 and TRBJ2-1, with a weak D call TRBD1 (5 bases). Between the trimmed V and J ends, which lost 5 bases and 4 bases, there was a span of 6 bases. The CDR3 covers 12 residues. Germline CDR1 MDHEN, CDR2 SYDVKM. This CDR3 is CASSRTYNEQFF. The CDR3 bases are TGTGCCAGCAGTCGGACATACAATGAGCAGTTCTTC.

The gene calls are TRBV19 and TRBJ1-2; D is uncertain. Germline V gene data show CDR1 as LNHDA and CDR2 as SQIVND (reference sequence). The V end was cut by 6 bases, the J end by 8 bases, with 22 bases between. This CDR3 spans 15 amino acids. CDR3 protein: CASSWGHGSPGGYTF. In nucleotides, the CDR3 is TGTGCCAGTAGCTGGGGTCACGGGTCCCCGGGAGGCTACACCTTC. Together with reference TRBV19 and TRBJ1-2, the CDR3 gives the full variable domain: DGGITQSPKYLFRKEGQNVTLSCEQNLNHDAMYWYRQDPGQGLRLIYYSQIVNDFQKGDIAEGYSVSREKKESFPLTVTSAQKNPTAFYLCASSWGHGSPGGYTFGSGTRLTVV.